Below, 6 T cell receptor beta chains from the same sample are listed, as sequenced in a study of cytomegalovirus exposure and HLA in healthy donors. Primers for the PCR totalled 60 Vbeta and 13 Jbeta. Data came from immunoSEQ multiplex PCR; TCRdb stores just in-frame clones and leaves some out. This table has about 110,000 clones, roughly 73% appearing once. Sample: PBMCs. The receptors were sampled from a woman in her 30s in good health and CMV-seronegative.

This rearrangement joins TRBV5-1 to TRBJ2-7; D possibly corresponds to TRBD1 (6 bases). Germline V CDR1 and CDR2: SGHRS, YFSETQ. The germline V and J ends were trimmed by 3 bases and 6 bases, with 16 bases remaining between them. CDR3 length: 14 amino acids. This CDR3 is CASSYTGQTLEQYF. The CDR3 coding sequence is TGCGCCAGCAGCTATACAGGGCAAACGCTCGAGCAGTACTTC.

The CDR3 DNA follows: TGTGCCACCAGCAGAGAGGCCTGGACAGGGGGCTCTTACGAGCAGTACTTC. It encodes CATSREAWTGGSYEQYF. The chain carries TRBV15 and TRBJ2-7, with 11 bases lining up with TRBD1. The CDR3 covers 17 residues. After removal of 0 bases from V and 4 bases from J, the junction contained 8 bases not matched to a gene. The germline gives CDR1 LNHNV, CDR2 YYDKDF (reference sequence).

V and J are TRBV6-5 and TRBJ1-2, with 7 bases matching TRBD1. The junction had 3 bases not matched to a gene; V was cut back by 0 bases and J by 2 bases. The CDR3 sequence is 15 residues long. CDR1 and CDR2 from the germline V gene are MNHEY and SVGAGI. For the CDR3, the DNA is TGTGCCAGCAGTTACTCCGGGACAGCAAACTATGGCTACACCTTC. Translation gives CASSYSGTANYGYTF.

This chain links TRBV5-1 with TRBJ1-1; a possible D gene is TRBD1 (5 bases). CDR1 SGHRS and CDR2 YFSETQ come from the germline V gene. V was clipped by 0 bases and J by 6 bases, with 9 bases between them. The CDR3 runs to 13 residues. The CDR3 sequence is CASSLDRLPEAFF. CDR3 in DNA: TGCGCCAGCAGCTTGGACAGGCTACCTGAAGCTTTCTTT. The variable domain in full, with the rest retrieved from reference TRBV5-1 and TRBJ1-1, is KAGVTQTPRYLIKTRGQQVTLSCSPISGHRSVSWYQQTPGQGLQFLFEYFSETQRNKGNFPGRFSGRQFSNSRSEMNVSTLELGDSALYLCASSLDRLPEAFFGQGTRLTVV.

CDR3 in amino acids: CASSEALVRTVYGYTF. For the CDR3, the DNA is TGTGCCAGCAGTGAAGCGCTAGTCCGGACAGTCTATGGCTACACCTTC. This chain uses TRBV6-1 with TRBJ1-2; maybe TRBD1 (6 bases). Germline V gene lookup returns CDR1 MNHNS and CDR2 SASEGT. The length of the CDR3 is 16 residues. The V end was cut by 0 bases, the J end by 4 bases, with 15 bases between.

The chain joins TRBV6-1 to TRBJ1-1; D is possibly TRBD1 (5 bases). CDR1 is MNHNS and CDR2 is SASEGT in the germline V gene. V lost 4 bases to trimming and J lost 0 bases, with 9 bases between them. This CDR3 has 14 amino acids. The CDR3 DNA reads TGTGCCAGCAGTGGCAGGGCTATGAACACTGAAGCTTTCTTT. This gives the protein CASSGRAMNTEAFF.